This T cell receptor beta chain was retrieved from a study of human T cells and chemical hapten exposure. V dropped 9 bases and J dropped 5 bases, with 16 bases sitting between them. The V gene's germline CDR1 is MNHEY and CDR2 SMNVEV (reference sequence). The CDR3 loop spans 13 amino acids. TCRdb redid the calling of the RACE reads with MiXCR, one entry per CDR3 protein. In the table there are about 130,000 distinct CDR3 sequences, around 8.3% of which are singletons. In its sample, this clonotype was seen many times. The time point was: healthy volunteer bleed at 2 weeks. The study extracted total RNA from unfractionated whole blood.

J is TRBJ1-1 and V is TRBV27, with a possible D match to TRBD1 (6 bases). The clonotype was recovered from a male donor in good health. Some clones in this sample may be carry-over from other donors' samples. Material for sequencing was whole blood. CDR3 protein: CASEGKGGTEAFF. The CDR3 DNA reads TGTGCCAGTGAGGGGAAGGGGGGAACTGAAGCTTTCTTT.